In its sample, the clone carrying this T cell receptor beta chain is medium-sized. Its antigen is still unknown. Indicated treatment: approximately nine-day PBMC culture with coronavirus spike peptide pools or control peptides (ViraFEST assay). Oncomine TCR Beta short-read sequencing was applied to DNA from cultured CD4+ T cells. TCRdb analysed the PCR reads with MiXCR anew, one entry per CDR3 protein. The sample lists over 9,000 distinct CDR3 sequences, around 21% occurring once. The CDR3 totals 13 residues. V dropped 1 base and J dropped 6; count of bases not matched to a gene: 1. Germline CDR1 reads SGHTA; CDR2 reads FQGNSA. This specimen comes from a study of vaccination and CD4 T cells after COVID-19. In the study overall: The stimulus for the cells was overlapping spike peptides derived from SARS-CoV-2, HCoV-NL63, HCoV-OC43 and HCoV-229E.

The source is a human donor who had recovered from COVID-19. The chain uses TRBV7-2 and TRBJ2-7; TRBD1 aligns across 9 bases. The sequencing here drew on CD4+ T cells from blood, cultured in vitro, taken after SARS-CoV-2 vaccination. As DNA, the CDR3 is TGTGCCAGCAGCTTAGACAGGGGGCGCGAGCAGTACTTC. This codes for CASSLDRGREQYF.